Sequencing of this TCR beta chain was carried out in a study of cytomegalovirus exposure and HLA in healthy donors. Primers: 60 Vbeta forward and 13 Jbeta reverse. Sequencing used immunoSEQ multiplex PCR; TCRdb keeps in-frame clones, though not all of them. The sample gives fewer than 130,000 clones, around 60% of which show up once; over 3.5% is in the top ten. The table lists this clone with a count of one. Trimming shortened V by 1 base and J by 7 bases, and 20 bases separated the two germline ends. Germline lookup yields CDR1 SGHRS and CDR2 YFSETQ. This CDR3 is 16 amino acids long. The TCR sequence derives from a young man in good health and CMV-seropositive. The J gene is TRBJ1-2, the V gene TRBV5-1; TRBD1 is a possible D gene (5 bases). Sequencing was done on a sample of PBMCs. CDR3 DNA sequence: TGCGCCAGCAGCTTGTCGCCTGGCGGAACGGGGGTTGGCTACACCTTC. Protein: CASSLSPGGTGVGYTF.